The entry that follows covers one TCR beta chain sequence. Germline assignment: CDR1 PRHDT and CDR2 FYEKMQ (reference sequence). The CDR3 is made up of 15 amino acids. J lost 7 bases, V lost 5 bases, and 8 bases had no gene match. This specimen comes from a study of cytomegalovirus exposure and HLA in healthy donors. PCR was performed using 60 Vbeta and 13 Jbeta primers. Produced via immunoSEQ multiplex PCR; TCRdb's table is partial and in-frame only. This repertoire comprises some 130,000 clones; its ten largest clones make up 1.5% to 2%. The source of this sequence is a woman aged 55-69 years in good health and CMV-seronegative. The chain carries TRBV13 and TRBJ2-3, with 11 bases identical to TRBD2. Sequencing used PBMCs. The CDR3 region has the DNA TGTGCCAGCAGCCCCGGACTAGCGGGCCGCCATACGCAGTATTTT. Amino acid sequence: CASSPGLAGRHTQYF.